The T cell receptor (beta chain) under discussion was sequenced for a study of T cell repertoires in cytomegalovirus infection. About the study: CMV infection together with matching HLA type was indicated by public TCR beta signatures. General study findings and limits: In two of eight donors, the top clonotype was HLA-C-restricted CMV-specific.

This CDR3 region has 13 residues. V shed 1 base and J shed 4 bases, with 7 bases lying between them. Germline assignment: CDR1 MNHNY and CDR2 SVGAGI (reference sequence). MiXCR, applied by TCRdb to the reads, yields one record per CDR3 protein. The sample lists over 150,000 distinct CDR3 sequences, under 15% seen once, with more than 20% in the top ten. This clonotype has ten or more counts. Its antigen is undetermined. The source is a human donor in good health (CMV status not recorded). Some clones in this sample may be carry-over from other donors' samples. The chain uses TRBV6-6 and TRBJ1-1, with D perhaps TRBD1 (5 bases). Sequenced input: PBMCs. The CDR3 loop is CASSYWGTTEAFF. DNA of the CDR3: TGTGCCAGCAGTTACTGGGGGACCACTGAAGCTTTCTTT.